This T cell receptor beta chain derives from a study of CD4+ T cells in melanoma (dated by TCRdb to 2021 to 2024). Some background on the complete study: Neoantigen-specific CD4+ T cells in human melanoma were investigated in the study. Here is what the overall study found, with its caveats: Neoantigen-specific CD4+ T cells were reported to be correlated with the function of CD8+ T cells, macrophages and B cells. Diverse differentiation states were reported to be shown by neoantigen-specific CD4+ T cells in melanoma.

The donors were melanoma patients. Regarding this clone: Its antigen remains unidentified. No much larger clonotype is one base removed from it; base qualities were not supplied.

Receptor libraries were prepared by the immunoSEQ multiplex PCR assay. This is the immuneACCESS table as TCRdb keeps it, with only in-frame sequences that have V and J called. A part of the clones is gone; compared with another copy, unresolved V genes explain less than half, and the rest is unexplained. The sample includes roughly 150,000 clones, with 92% observed a single time. The ten largest clones represent roughly 1.4% of the sample. This receptor was obtained from a human donor with melanoma.

The CDR3 protein sequence reads: CASRSPDYEQYF. The bases read TGTGCCAGCAGGAGCCCCGATTACGAGCAGTACTTC. The chain couples TRBV6-1 to TRBJ2-7; a confident D gene designation cannot be given. Reading the germline V gene gives CDR1 MNHNS and CDR2 SASEGT. The germline ends are 10 bases apart after V is trimmed by 6 bases and J by 4 bases. The CDR3 covers 12 residues, taking in both the cysteine and the phenylalanine. The only DNA kept is the CDR3, 36 bases in frame from the first base.